These T cell receptor beta chains were read from a single sample in a study of cytomegalovirus exposure and HLA in healthy donors. TCRdb keeps only in-frame clones here, not all; method: immunoSEQ multiplex PCR. Among 150,000 to 200,000 clones listed, more than 70% were seen once. Sequencing input: PBMCs. Receptor source: a man between 25 and 39 years old in good health and CMV-seropositive. The CDR3 runs from the conserved cysteine through the conserved F or W. A D gene is named only where the DNA matches it firmly. Clone size is given for some rows only: seen once, a few or many times, or a class if the clone is expanded.

clone size | D gene | J gene | V gene | CDR3 protein | CDR3 DNA
- | - | TRBJ2-7 | TRBV7-3 | CASSGPPGYEQYF | TGTGCCAGCAGCGGACCCCCGGGGTACGAGCAGTACTTC
- | - | TRBJ1-2 | TRBV6-5 | CASRGVDAAGYTF | TGTGCCAGCAGGGGTGTTGATGCGGCCGGCTACACCTTC
- | TRBD1 | TRBJ2-1 | TRBV27 | CASSTGDSYNEQFF | TGTGCCAGCAGTACAGGGGACTCCTACAATGAGCAGTTCTTC
- | TRBD1 | TRBJ2-7 | TRBV28 | CASSGGQGLGEQYF | TGTGCCAGCAGTGGGGGACAGGGACTGGGCGAGCAGTACTTC
- | TRBD2 | TRBJ2-1 | TRBV11-3 | CASSLGTSGVYNEQFF | TGTGCCAGCAGCTTAGGGACTAGCGGGGTATACAATGAGCAGTTCTTC
- | - | TRBJ1-5 | TRBV7-2 | CASSPRGDQPQHF | TGTGCCAGCAGTCCCAGGGGTGATCAGCCCCAGCATTTT
- | TRBD2 | TRBJ2-2 | TRBV27 | CASSLFASGSHTGELFF | TGTGCCAGCAGTTTATTTGCTAGCGGGAGCCACACCGGGGAGCTGTTTTTT
- | TRBD1 | TRBJ2-5 | TRBV6-5 | CASSKDRDLETQYF | TGTGCCAGCAGTAAGGACAGGGACTTGGAGACCCAGTACTTC
- | TRBD2 | TRBJ2-1 | TRBV4-3 | CASSQDESGGPYNEQFF | TGCGCCAGCAGCCAAGACGAGAGCGGGGGGCCTTACAATGAGCAGTTCTTC
- | TRBD2 | TRBJ2-4 | TRBV7-9 | CASSIAGGQNIQYF | TGTGCCAGCAGCATAGCGGGAGGCCAAAACATTCAGTACTTC
- | - | TRBJ2-3 | TRBV7-3 | CASSPYRVGGPTDTQYF | TGTGCCAGCAGCCCCTATAGGGTGGGGGGGCCCACAGATACGCAGTATTTT
- | TRBD2 | TRBJ2-7 | TRBV7-8 | CASSRGAGLALGEQYF | TGTGCCAGCAGCCGGGGGGCGGGACTAGCGTTGGGCGAGCAGTACTTC
- | TRBD1 | TRBJ2-1 | TRBV5-1 | CASSFGRDRSYNEQFF | TGCGCCAGCAGCTTTGGACGGGACAGGTCCTACAATGAGCAGTTCTTC
- | - | TRBJ2-7 | TRBV7-9 | CASSFTGPLSTYEQYF | TGTGCCAGCAGCTTCACAGGGCCCCTCTCTACCTACGAGCAGTACTTC
few | TRBD2 | TRBJ2-6 | TRBV5-4 | CASRLAGGGANVLTF | TGTGCCAGCAGACTAGCGGGAGGTGGGGCCAACGTCCTGACTTTC
- | - | TRBJ2-3 | TRBV27 | CASSSGTPRTDTQYF | TGTGCCAGCAGTTCCGGGACTCCCCGCACAGATACGCAGTATTTT
- | TRBD2 | TRBJ2-7 | TRBV2 | CASSEWWSSGTRGEQYF | TGTGCCAGCAGTGAATGGTGGTCTAGCGGGACAAGGGGCGAGCAGTACTTC
few | - | TRBJ2-2 | TRBV19 | CASSRTTVTGELFF | TGTGCCAGTAGTAGGACTACCGTCACCGGGGAGCTGTTTTTT
- | TRBD1 | TRBJ1-3 | TRBV6-5 | CASSSGTGGNTIYF | TGTGCCAGCAGTTCCGGGACAGGGGGAAACACCATATATTTT
- | TRBD2 | TRBJ2-3 | TRBV6-5 | CASCPAGADTQYF | TGTGCCTCCTGCCCAGCGGGAGCGGACACGCAGTATTTT
- | - | TRBJ2-7 | TRBV28 | CASSFAGPYEQYF | TGTGCCAGCAGTTTCGCGGGGCCCTACGAGCAGTACTTC
- | - | TRBJ2-7 | TRBV4-2 | CASSQDLLNSYEQYF | TGTGCCAGCAGCCAAGATCTGTTAAACTCCTACGAGCAGTACTTC